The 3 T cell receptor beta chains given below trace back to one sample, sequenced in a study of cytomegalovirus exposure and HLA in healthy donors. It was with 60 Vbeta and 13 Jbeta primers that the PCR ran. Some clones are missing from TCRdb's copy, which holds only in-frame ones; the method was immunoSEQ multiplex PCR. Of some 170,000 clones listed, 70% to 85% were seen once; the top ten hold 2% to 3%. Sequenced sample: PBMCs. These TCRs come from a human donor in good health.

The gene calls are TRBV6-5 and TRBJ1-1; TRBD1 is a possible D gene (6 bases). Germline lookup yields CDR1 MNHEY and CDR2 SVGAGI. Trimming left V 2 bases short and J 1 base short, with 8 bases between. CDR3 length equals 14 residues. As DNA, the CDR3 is TGTGCCAGCAGTTACGGGGGACAGAACACTGAAGCTTTCTTT. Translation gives CASSYGGQNTEAFF.

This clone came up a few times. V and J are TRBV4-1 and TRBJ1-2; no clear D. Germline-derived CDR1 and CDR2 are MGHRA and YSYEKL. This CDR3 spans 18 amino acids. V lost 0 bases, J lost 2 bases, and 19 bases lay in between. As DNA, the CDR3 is TGCGCCAGCAGCCAAGATCCCACGGCGACTGCCATCAACTATGGCTACACCTTC. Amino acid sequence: CASSQDPTATAINYGYTF.

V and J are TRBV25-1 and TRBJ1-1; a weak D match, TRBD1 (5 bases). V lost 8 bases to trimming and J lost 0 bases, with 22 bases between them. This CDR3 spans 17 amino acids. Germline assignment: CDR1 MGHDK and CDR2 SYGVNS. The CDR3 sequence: CASAKPKQGGVNTEAFF. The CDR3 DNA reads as TGTGCCAGCGCGAAACCGAAGCAGGGCGGGGTGAACACTGAAGCTTTCTTT.